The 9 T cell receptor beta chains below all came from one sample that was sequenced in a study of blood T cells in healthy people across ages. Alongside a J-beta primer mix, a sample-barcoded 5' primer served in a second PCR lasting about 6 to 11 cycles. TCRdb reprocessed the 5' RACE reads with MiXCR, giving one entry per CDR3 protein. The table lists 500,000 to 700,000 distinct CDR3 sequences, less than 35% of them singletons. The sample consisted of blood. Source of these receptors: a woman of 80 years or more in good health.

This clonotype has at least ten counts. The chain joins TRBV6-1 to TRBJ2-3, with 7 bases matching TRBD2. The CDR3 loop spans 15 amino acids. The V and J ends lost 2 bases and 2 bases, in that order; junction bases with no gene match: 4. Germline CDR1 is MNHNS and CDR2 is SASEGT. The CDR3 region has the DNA TGTGCCAGCAGTGAAACGCGGGGGTACACAGATACGCAGTATTTT. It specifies CASSETRGYTDTQYF.

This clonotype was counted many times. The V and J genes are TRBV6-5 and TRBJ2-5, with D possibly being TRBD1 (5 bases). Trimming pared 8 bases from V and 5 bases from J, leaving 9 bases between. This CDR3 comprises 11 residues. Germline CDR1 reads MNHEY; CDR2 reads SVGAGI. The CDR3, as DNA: TGTGCCAGCGGCAGGGTTGAGACCCAGTACTTC. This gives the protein CASGRVETQYF.

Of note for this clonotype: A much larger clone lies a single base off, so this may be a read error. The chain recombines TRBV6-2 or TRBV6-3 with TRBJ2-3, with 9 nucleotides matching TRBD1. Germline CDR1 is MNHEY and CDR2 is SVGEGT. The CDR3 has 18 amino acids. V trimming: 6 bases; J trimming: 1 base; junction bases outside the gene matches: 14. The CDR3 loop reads CASSWTGAKPAGTDTQYF. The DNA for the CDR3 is TGTGCCAGCAGCTGGACAGGGGCCAAACCTGCAGGCACAGATACGCAGTATTTT.

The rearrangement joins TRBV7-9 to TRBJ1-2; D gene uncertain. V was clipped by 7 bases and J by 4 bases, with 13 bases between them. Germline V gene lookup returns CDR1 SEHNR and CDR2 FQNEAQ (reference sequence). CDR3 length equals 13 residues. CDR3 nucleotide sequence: TGTGCCAGCACTGGACCTTACACCTATGGCTACACCTTC. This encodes CASTGPYTYGYTF.

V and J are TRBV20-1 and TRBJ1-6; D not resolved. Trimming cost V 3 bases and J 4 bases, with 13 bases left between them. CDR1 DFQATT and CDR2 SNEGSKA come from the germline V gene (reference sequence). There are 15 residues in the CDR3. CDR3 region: CSASDSAVYNSPLHF. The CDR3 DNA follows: TGCAGTGCTAGCGACTCGGCGGTGTATAATTCACCCCTCCACTTT.

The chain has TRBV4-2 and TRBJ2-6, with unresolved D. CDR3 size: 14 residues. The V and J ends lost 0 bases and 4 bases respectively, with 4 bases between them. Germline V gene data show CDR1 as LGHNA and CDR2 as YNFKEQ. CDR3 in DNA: TGTGCCAGCAGCCAAGAGCGGGGGGCCAACGTCCTGACTTTC. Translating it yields CASSQERGANVLTF.

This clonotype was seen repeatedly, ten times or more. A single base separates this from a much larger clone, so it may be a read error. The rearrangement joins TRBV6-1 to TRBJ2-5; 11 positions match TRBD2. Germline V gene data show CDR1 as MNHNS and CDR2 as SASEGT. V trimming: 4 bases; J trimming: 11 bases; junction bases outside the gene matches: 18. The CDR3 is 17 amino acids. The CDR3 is CASSVYTSGGKVAEQYF. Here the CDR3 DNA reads TGTGCCAGCAGTGTGTACACTAGCGGGGGAAAGGTCGCTGAGCAGTACTTC.

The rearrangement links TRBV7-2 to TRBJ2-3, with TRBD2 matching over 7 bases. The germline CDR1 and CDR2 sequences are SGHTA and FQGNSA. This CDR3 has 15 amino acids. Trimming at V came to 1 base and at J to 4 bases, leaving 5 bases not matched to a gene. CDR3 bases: TGTGCCAGCAGCTTAGGGGGGACTAACCCAGATACGCAGTATTTT. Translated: CASSLGGTNPDTQYF.

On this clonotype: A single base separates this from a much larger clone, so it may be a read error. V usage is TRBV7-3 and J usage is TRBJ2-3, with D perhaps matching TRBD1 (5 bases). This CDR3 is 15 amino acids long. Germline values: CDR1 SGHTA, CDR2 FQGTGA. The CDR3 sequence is CAGSLGQAATDTQYF. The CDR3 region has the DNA TGTGCCGGCAGCTTGGGGCAGGCGGCTACAGATACGCAGTATTTT.